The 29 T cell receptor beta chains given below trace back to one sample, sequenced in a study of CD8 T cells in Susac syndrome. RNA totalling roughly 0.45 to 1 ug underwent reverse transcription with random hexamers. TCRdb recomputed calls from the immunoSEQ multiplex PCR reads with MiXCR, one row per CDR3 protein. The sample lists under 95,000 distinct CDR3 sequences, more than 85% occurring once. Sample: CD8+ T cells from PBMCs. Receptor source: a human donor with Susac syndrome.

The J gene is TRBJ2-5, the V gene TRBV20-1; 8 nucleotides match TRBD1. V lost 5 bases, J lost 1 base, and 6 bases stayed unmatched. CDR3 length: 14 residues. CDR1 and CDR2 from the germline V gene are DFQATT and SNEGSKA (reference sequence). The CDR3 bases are TGCAGTGCTGGCCTGGACAGGGTCCAAGAGACCCAGTACTTC. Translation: CSAGLDRVQETQYF.

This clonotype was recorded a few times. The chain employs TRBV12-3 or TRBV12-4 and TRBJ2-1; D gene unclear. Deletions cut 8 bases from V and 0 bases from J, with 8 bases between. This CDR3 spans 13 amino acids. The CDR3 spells CASSWDSYNEQFF. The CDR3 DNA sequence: TGTGCCAGCTCCTGGGACTCCTACAATGAGCAGTTCTTC.

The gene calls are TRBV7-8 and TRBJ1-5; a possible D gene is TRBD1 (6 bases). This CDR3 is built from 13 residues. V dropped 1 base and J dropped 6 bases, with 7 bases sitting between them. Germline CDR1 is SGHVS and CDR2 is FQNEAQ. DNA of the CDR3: TGTGCCAGCAGCTTAGAAGGGGGTCAGCCCCAGCATTTT. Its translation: CASSLEGGQPQHF. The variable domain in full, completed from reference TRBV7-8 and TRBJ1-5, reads GAGVSQSPRYKVAKRGQDVALRCDPISGHVSLFWYQQALGQGPEFLTYFQNEAQLDKSGLPSDRFFAERPEGSVSTLKIQRTQQEDSAVYLCASSLEGGQPQHFGDGTRLSIL.

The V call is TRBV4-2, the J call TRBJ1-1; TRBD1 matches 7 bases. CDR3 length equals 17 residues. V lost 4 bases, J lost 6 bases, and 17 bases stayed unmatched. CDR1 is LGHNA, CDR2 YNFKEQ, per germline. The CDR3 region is CASSPKTPGQLNPEAFF. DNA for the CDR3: TGTGCCAGCAGCCCAAAGACCCCGGGACAGCTAAACCCTGAAGCTTTCTTT.

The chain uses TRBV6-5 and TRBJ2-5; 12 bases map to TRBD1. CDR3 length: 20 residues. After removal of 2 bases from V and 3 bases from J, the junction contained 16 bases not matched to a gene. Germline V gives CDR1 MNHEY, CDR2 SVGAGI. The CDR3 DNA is TGTGCCAGCAGTTACGATACAGGGACAGGGGGCGTCTACAAAAAAGAGACCCAGTACTTC. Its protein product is CASSYDTGTGGVYKKETQYF.

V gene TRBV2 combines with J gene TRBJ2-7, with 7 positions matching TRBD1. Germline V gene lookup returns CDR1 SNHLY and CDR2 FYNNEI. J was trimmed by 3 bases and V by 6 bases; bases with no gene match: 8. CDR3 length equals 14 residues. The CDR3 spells CASRETGNFYEQYF. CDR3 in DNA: TGTGCCAGCAGGGAGACAGGGAATTTCTACGAGCAGTACTTC.

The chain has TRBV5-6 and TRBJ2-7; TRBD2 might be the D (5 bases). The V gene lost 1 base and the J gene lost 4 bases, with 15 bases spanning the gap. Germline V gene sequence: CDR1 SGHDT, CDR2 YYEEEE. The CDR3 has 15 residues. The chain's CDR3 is CASSLRSSIAYEQYF. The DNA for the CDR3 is TGTGCCAGCAGCTTGAGATCTAGCATTGCTTACGAGCAGTACTTC.

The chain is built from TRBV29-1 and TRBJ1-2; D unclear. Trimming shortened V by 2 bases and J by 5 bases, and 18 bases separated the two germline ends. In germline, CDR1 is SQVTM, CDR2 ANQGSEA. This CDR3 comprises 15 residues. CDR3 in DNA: TGCAGCGTTGAAACCCGTTGGGAGGGAATTTATGGCTACACCTTC. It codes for CSVETRWEGIYGYTF.

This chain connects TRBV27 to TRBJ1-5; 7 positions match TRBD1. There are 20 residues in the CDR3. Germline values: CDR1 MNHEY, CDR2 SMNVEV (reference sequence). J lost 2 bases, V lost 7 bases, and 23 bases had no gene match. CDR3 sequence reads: CASMSGAGQELPVGNQPQHF. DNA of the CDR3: TGTGCCAGCATGTCAGGGGCAGGACAGGAACTCCCGGTGGGCAATCAGCCCCAGCATTTT.

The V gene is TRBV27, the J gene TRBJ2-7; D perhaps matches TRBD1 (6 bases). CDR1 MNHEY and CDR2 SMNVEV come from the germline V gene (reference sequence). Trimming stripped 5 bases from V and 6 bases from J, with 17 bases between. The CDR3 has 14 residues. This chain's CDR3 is CASSEGDRQGEQYF. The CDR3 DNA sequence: TGTGCCAGCAGTGAGGGGGACCGCCAGGGCGAGCAGTACTTC.

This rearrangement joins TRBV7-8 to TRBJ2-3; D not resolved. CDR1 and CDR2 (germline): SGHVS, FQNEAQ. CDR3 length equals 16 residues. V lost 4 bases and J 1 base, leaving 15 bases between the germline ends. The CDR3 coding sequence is TGTGCCAGCAGCTCGAACTTTGCAGACGGCACAGATACGCAGTATTTT. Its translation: CASSSNFADGTDTQYF.

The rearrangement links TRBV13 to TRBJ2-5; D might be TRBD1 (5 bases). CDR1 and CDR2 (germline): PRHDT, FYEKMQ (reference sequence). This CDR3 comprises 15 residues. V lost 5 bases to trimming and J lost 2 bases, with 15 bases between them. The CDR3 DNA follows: TGTGCCAGCAGCCAAAACCCGACAGAACAAGAGACCCAGTACTTC. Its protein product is CASSQNPTEQETQYF.

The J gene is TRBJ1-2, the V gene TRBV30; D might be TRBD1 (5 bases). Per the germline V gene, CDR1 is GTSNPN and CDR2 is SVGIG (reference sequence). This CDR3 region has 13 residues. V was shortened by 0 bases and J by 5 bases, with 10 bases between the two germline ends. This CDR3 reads CAWSVGTDYGYTF. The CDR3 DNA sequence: TGTGCCTGGAGTGTAGGGACGGATTATGGCTACACCTTC.

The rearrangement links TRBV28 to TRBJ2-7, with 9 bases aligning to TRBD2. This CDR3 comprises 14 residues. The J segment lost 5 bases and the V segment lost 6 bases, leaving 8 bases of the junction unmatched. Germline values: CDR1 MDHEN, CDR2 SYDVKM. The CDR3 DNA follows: TGTGCCAGCAGCCAAAGCGGGAGGTACCACGAGCAGTACTTC. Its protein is CASSQSGRYHEQYF.

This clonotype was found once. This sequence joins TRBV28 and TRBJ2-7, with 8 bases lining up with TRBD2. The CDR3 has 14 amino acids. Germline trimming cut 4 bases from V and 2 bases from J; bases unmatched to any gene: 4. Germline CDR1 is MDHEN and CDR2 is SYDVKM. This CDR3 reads CASSSRGGPYEQYF. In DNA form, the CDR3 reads TGTGCCAGCAGTTCCCGGGGGGGCCCCTACGAGCAGTACTTC.

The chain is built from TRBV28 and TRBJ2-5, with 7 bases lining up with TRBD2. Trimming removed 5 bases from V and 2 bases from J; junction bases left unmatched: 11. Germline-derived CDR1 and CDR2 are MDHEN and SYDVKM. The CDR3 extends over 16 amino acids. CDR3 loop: CASSPLGLAEQETQYF. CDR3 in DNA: TGTGCCAGCAGTCCCCTAGGGCTAGCGGAGCAAGAGACCCAGTACTTC.

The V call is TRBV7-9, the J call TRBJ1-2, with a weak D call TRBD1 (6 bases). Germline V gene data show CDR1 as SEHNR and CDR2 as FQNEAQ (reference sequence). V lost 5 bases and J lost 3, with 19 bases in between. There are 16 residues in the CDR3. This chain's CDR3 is CASSSTPEEGDYGYTF. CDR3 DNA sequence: TGTGCCAGCAGCAGCACCCCTGAGGAGGGGGACTATGGCTACACCTTC. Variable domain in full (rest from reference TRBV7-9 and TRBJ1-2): DTGVSQNPRHKITKRGQNVTFRCDPISEHNRLYWYRQTLGQGPEFLTYFQNEAQLEKSRLLSDRFSAERPKGSFSTLEIQRTEQGDSAMYLCASSSTPEEGDYGYTFGSGTRLTVV.

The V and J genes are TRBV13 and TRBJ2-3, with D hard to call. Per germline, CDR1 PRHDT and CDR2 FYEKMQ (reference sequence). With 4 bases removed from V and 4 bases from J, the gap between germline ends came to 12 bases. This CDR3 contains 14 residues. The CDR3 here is CASSSSGLPDTQYF. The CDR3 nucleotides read TGTGCCAGCAGCTCATCGGGCCTCCCAGATACGCAGTATTTT.

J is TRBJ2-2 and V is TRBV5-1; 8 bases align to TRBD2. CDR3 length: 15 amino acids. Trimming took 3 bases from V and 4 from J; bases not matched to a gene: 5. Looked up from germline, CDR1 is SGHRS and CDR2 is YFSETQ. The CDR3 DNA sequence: TGCGCCAGCAGCTCCGGGACTAGGGTCACCGGGGAGCTGTTTTTT. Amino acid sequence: CASSSGTRVTGELFF.

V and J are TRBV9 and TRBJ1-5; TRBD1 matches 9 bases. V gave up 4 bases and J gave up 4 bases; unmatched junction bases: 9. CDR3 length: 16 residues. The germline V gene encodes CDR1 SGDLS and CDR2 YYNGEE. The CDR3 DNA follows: TGTGCCAGCAGCAAAGGGACAGGGTCTTTAAATCAGCCCCAGCATTTT. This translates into CASSKGTGSLNQPQHF.

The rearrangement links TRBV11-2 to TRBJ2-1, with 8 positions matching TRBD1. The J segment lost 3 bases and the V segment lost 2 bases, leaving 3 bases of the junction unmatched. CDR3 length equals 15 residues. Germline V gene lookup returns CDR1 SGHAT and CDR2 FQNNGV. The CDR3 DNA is TGTGCCAGCAGCTTATCACAGGGGGGCTACAATGAGCAGTTCTTC. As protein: CASSLSQGGYNEQFF.

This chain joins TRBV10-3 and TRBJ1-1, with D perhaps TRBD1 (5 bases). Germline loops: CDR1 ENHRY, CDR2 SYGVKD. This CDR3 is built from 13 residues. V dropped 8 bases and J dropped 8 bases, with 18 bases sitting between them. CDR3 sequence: CAIGATAPGEAFF. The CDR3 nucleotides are TGTGCCATCGGGGCGACTGCTCCGGGAGAAGCTTTCTTT.

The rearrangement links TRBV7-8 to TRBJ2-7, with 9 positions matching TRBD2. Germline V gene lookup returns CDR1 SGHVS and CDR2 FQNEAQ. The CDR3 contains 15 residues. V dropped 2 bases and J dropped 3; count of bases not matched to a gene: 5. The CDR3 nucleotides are TGTGCCAGCAGCTTATTTAGCGGGAGCGGCTACGAGCAGTACTTC. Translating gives CASSLFSGSGYEQYF.

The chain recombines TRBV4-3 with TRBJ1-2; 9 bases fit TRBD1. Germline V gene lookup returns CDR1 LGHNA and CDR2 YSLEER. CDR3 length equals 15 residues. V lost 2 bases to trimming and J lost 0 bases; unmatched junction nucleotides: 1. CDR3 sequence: CASSQRTGANYGYTF. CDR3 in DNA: TGCGCCAGCAGCCAAAGGACAGGGGCTAACTATGGCTACACCTTC.

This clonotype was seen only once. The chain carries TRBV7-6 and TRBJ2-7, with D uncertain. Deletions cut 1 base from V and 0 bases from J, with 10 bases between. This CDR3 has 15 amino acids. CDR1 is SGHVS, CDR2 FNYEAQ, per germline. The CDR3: CASSLGPTNSYEQYF. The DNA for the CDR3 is TGTGCCAGCAGCTTAGGGCCCACCAACTCCTACGAGCAGTACTTC.

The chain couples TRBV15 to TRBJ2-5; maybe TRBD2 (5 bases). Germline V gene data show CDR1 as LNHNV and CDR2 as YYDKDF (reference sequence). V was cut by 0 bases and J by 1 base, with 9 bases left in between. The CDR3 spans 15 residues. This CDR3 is CATSRDLGGQETQYF. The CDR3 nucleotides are TGTGCCACCAGCAGAGATCTAGGAGGCCAAGAGACCCAGTACTTC. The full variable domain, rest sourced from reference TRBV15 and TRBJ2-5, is DAMVIQNPRYQVTQFGKPVTLSCSQTLNHNVMYWYQQKSSQAPKLLFHYYDKDFNNEADTPDNFQSRRPNTSFCFLDIRSPGLGDTAMYLCATSRDLGGQETQYFGPGTRLLVL.

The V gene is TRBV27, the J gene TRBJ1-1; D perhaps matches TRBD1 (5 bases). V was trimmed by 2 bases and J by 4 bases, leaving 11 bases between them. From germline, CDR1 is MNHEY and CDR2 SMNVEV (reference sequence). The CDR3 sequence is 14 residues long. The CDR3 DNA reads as TGTGCCAGCAGTTTAACCGGGGGAGGCACTGAAGCTTTCTTT. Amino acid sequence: CASSLTGGGTEAFF.

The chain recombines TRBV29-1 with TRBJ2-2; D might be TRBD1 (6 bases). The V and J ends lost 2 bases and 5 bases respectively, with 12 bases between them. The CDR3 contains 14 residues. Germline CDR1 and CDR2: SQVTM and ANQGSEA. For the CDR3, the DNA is TGCAGCGTTGAAACAGGGCGAGGTACCGGGGAGCTGTTTTTT. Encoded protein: CSVETGRGTGELFF.

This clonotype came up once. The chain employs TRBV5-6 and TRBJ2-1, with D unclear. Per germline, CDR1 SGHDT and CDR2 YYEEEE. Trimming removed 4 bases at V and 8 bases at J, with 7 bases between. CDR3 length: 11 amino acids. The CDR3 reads CASSNLDEQFF. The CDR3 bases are TGTGCCAGCAGCAATTTAGATGAGCAGTTCTTC.